The T cell receptor beta chain under discussion was sequenced for a study of technical replicates of blood from a handful of donors. Using immunoSEQ multiplex PCR, the repertoire was profiled, and TCRdb retains in-frame clones only, with some absent. The sample carries over 55,000 clones, approximately 97% recorded once. Germline V gene lookup returns CDR1 SEHNR and CDR2 FQNEAQ (reference sequence). This CDR3 has 12 residues. The V end lost 5 bases, the J end lost 8 bases, and 10 bases lay between the germline ends. Sequencing was done on a sample of T cells isolated from PBMCs. The sequence derives from a human donor in good health. The V gene is TRBV7-9, the J gene TRBJ2-1, with a tentative D call TRBD2 (6 bases). CDR3 amino acids: CASSLLAYEQFF. CDR3 bases: TGTGCCAGCAGCCTGCTAGCGTATGAGCAGTTCTTC.